This T cell receptor (beta chain) was sequenced in a study of T cell clusters in autoimmune cytopenias (dated by TCRdb to the late 2010s). For the wider study: Of the roughly 44 healthy donor controls, over 20 were female, and the group had a mean age of approximately 55 years and a median age of roughly 63 years. The median TRB sequencing depth was 50,000 to 60,000 reads per sample, and the median number of distinct TRB clonotypes was approximately 2,000 per sample. Controls were 25 age-matched healthy donors for primary cytopenia and approximately 15 age-matched CLL patients for secondary cytopenia. Autoimmune hepatitis repertoires were compared with those of about two dozen age- and sex-matched healthy donors. Alongside healthy, CLL and autoimmune hepatitis controls, autoimmune cytopenia patients had their peripheral blood TRB and IGH repertoires sequenced at active disease and again during treatment follow-up. The goal of the study was to determine whether autoimmune cytopenia patients have a disease-specific immune repertoire signature that could serve as a blood-based biomarker.

CDR1 and CDR2 (SGHTA, FQGNSA) derive from the germline V gene. The CDR3 holds 12 amino acids from the cysteine to the phenylalanine. This entry has no DNA. Each sample's TRB amplification started from roughly 270 ng of peripheral blood genomic DNA, which corresponds to tens of thousands of genome equivalents. Multiplex PCR with a touch-down protocol amplified TRB rearrangements, with the TRB-A and TRB-B primer pools combined in a single tube. Illumina adapters and sample indices were attached to the amplicons through two consecutive PCR reactions using Phusion HS II polymerase. Amplicons were gel-purified with the NucleoSpin Gel and PCR Clean-up kit, then quantified by Qubit and quality-checked on an Agilent 2100 Bioanalyzer. Sequencing of the libraries was done on an Illumina MiSeq with paired-end, single-indexed, 600-cycle runs. The published analysis was carried out like this. Alignment and assembly of TRB reads were performed with MiXCR version 2.1.12 and the default MiXCR reference library. A clone was defined by each unique CDR3 nucleotide sequence, and analysis was restricted to productive sequences with at least two reads. Repertoire diversity was assessed with alpha-parameterized diversity profiles (alpha 0 to 5), including the Shannon (alpha 1) and Simpson (alpha 2) indices, which were computed with an R script. The tcR package was used to compute combinatorial TRB VJ usage, which was then compared between cohorts by principal component analysis with ade4. TCRbeta CDR3s were clustered with GLIPH on cohort pairs matched by age and read depth, and cluster frequencies were compared by Wilcoxon test. TCRdb reprocessed the reads, and each CDR3 protein sequence is entered once, without DNA. The V and J calls were not made by the authors but by TCRdb's processing. This sample's records show about 11,000 distinct CDR3 sequences. The top ten constitute roughly 21% of the sample.

Study-wide conclusions, independent of this receptor: GLIPH results suggested that primary autoimmune cytopenia patients were missing physiological T cell clusters, with approximately 52 clusters found only in healthy donors compared with more than 15 found only in patients. Healthy donors had almost three times as many exclusive TRB clusters as active autoimmune hepatitis patients, a finding consistent with an autoimmunity-wide signature. TRB repertoire shifts, with less even repertoires in secondary cytopenia and CLL, mostly reflected lymphoma bias rather than autoimmunity. In the comparison of secondary cytopenia with CLL, no cluster-lack signature showed up, apparently because the dominant lymphoma-associated repertoire masked the signature. The T cell clusters were defined in silico only, and their functional role remained to be validated experimentally.

With regard to this clonotype: Its antigen is still unknown.

These records were also assigned to another study, of T cell repertoires in aging, cancer and after chemotherapy. The other study reports the following: Donors spanned six age groups from 30 or younger to 70 or older, with at least three individuals per group. Control TCR repertoires from healthy donors were recorded across several months to years, and re-sampling revealed clear clonal overlap. The full dataset contained several million TCR reads. Significantly lower blood TCR diversity and higher clonality were observed in untreated patients with hematological or solid cancers than in age-matched healthy donors. In healthy donors, the decline in TCR diversity with age was mainly due to loss of richness, whereas in cancer patients loss of evenness also played a role. In both cancer cohorts, median generation probability rose over the chemotherapy interval, which suggests that the repertoire was reconstituted through rebound thymic output. According to the authors, the repertoire data do not allow conclusions to be drawn about immunological memory after chemotherapy. Peripheral blood TCR beta repertoires from healthy donors and cancer patients were profiled to examine immunoaging and T cell reconstitution after chemotherapy. A cohort of 220 or so cancer patients (94 with hematological and around 120 with solid cancers) was assembled, and approximately 99 healthy donors were included as a reference group. TRB sequences were processed with MiXCR versions 2.12 and 3.0.5. The repertoire metrics were Shannon diversity, evenness, clonality (defined as one minus evenness), and alpha-parameterized diversity profiles covering alpha 0 to 5. Generation probabilities of clones in paired pre- and post-chemotherapy samples were computed with the IGoR algorithm.

The origin of this receptor is a human donor in good health. The chain couples TRBV7-2 to TRBJ1-2. The sequenced material came from peripheral blood. The CDR3 region: CASSPAGYGYTF.